A single sample is the source of the 28 T cell receptor beta chains below, sequenced in a study of CD8+ T cells in alopecia areata. Extracted from the samples, RNA was reverse transcribed into cDNA to serve as the sequencing template. Sequencing used immunoSEQ multiplex PCR; TCRdb keeps in-frame clones, though not all of them. The sample carries 110,000 or so clones, around two fifths recorded once. Sequencing was carried out using CD4+ T cells sorted from blood. Receptor source: a human donor with alopecia areata.

This clone has just a few counts. CDR3 coding DNA: TGTGCCAGCAGACGACCGGGGAGCTCCTACGAGCAGTACTTC. Translation: CASRRPGSSYEQYF. The chain links TRBV28 to TRBJ2-7, with D perhaps matching TRBD2 (5 bases). There are 14 residues in the CDR3. The V gene lost 6 bases and the J gene lost 0 bases, with 12 bases spanning the gap. Per the germline V gene, CDR1 is MDHEN and CDR2 is SYDVKM.

Only a few counts were recorded for this clone. The chain's CDR3 is CASSLGQTGELFF. The CDR3 nucleotides read TGTGCCAGCAGCCTCGGACAGACCGGGGAGCTGTTTTTT. The chain joins TRBV7-9 to TRBJ2-2; D perhaps matches TRBD1 (6 bases). The V end lost 5 bases, the J end lost 5 bases, and 9 bases lay between the germline ends. The CDR3 sequence is 13 residues long. CDR1 SEHNR and CDR2 FQNEAQ come from the germline V gene (reference sequence).

The count of this clone is one. The chain joins TRBV5-1 to TRBJ2-2; a weak D match, TRBD2 (6 bases). This CDR3 has 16 amino acids. V gave up 3 bases and J gave up 7 bases, with 19 bases separating them. Per the germline V gene, CDR1 is SGHRS and CDR2 is YFSETQ. The CDR3 DNA follows: TGCGCCAGCAGCTCCAATCCGGGACTCGTAGGCGGGGAGCTGTTTTTT. It encodes CASSSNPGLVGGELFF.

This clone appeared a few times. This chain joins TRBV28 and TRBJ1-4; tentatively, D is TRBD1 (6 bases). V lost 5 bases to trimming and J lost 13 bases, with 14 bases between them. CDR3 length: 12 amino acids. Germline-derived CDR1 and CDR2 are MDHEN and SYDVKM. The CDR3 sequence: CASSARDTALFF. For the CDR3, the DNA is TGTGCCAGCAGTGCCCGGGACACAGCACTGTTTTTT.

This chain joins TRBV5-1 and TRBJ2-1, with D tentatively TRBD2 (6 bases). The CDR3 runs to 12 residues. CDR1 and CDR2 from the germline V gene are SGHRS and YFSETQ. Deletions cut 7 bases from V and 6 bases from J, with 11 bases between. CDR3 in DNA: TGCGCCAGCGCAGCGGGTATCAATGAGCAGTTCTTC. Its protein is CASAAGINEQFF.

This chain links TRBV4-3 with TRBJ2-7, with D possibly matching TRBD2 (5 bases). Per the germline V gene, CDR1 is LGHNA and CDR2 is YSLEER. Trimming stripped 4 bases from V and 5 bases from J, with 12 bases between. The CDR3 loop spans 13 amino acids. The CDR3 coding sequence is TGCGCCAGCAGCCCGATACCGGGGAACGAGCAGTACTTC. This gives the protein CASSPIPGNEQYF.

This CDR3 is CSARGQLTSYEQYF. The CDR3 DNA sequence: TGCAGCGCACGGGGACAGCTCACCTCCTACGAGCAGTACTTC. The rearrangement links TRBV29-1 to TRBJ2-7, with 7 bases identical to TRBD1. This CDR3 is built from 14 residues. Germline V CDR1 and CDR2: SQVTM, ANQGSEA. Germline trimming cut 7 bases from V and 0 bases from J; bases unmatched to any gene: 9.

The chain is built from TRBV7-2 and TRBJ1-2, with 11 bases fitting TRBD1. This CDR3 spans 15 amino acids. With V trimmed by 6 bases and J by 8 bases, 11 bases remained unmatched. Germline assignment: CDR1 SGHTA and CDR2 FQGNSA. DNA for the CDR3: TGTGCCAGCAGACGACCTGGGACAGGGGGTCGCGGCTACACCTTC. Translated, it gives CASRRPGTGGRGYTF. The complete variable domain, with remaining parts taken from reference TRBV7-2 and TRBJ1-2, reads GAGVSQSPSNKVTEKGKDVELRCDPISGHTALYWYRQSLGQGLEFLIYFQGNSAPDKSGLPSDRFSAERTGGSVSTLTIQRTQQEDSAVYLCASRRPGTGGRGYTFGSGTRLTVV.

This clone has only a few counts. The chain combines TRBV2 with TRBJ1-2; a weak D match, TRBD1 (5 bases). The germline CDR1 and CDR2 sequences are SNHLY and FYNNEI. CDR3 length: 14 residues. V dropped 8 bases and J dropped 3 bases, with 16 bases sitting between them. The DNA of the CDR3 is TGTGCCAGCCGGCAACAGGCCCTCCACTATGGCTACACCTTC. Protein product: CASRQQALHYGYTF.

The rearrangement links TRBV20-1 to TRBJ2-7; D remains ambiguous. The V gene's germline CDR1 is DFQATT and CDR2 SNEGSKA (reference sequence). This CDR3 has 11 residues. V lost 6 bases and J lost 6, with 12 bases in between. This CDR3 reads CSAPALSEQYF. The CDR3 DNA is TGCAGTGCCCCGGCCTTATCCGAGCAGTACTTC.

This clone has a single count. V and J are TRBV5-1 and TRBJ1-6, with 7 bases that match TRBD1. In germline, CDR1 is SGHRS, CDR2 YFSETQ. Trimming at V came to 4 bases and at J to 7 bases, leaving 8 bases not matched to a gene. This CDR3 contains 15 residues. The CDR3 region is CASSPLGTENSPLHF. The DNA of the CDR3 is TGCGCCAGCAGCCCCCTCGGGACAGAGAATTCACCCCTCCACTTT.

V is TRBV5-1 and J is TRBJ2-7; TRBD2 agrees at 8 bases. Germline CDR1 and CDR2: SGHRS and YFSETQ. This CDR3 has 14 residues. J lost 3 bases, V lost 0 bases, and 2 bases had no gene match. This CDR3 reads CASSLVGLDYEQYF. The CDR3 DNA reads as TGCGCCAGCAGCTTGGTGGGACTAGACTACGAGCAGTACTTC.

V usage is TRBV2 and J usage is TRBJ2-4; 10 bases are shared with TRBD1. V gave up 11 bases and J gave up 5 bases; unmatched junction bases: 9. CDR1 and CDR2 from the germline V gene are SNHLY and FYNNEI. The CDR3 runs 14 residues. The CDR3 loop is CACRRDRGENIQYF. In DNA, the CDR3 is TGTGCCTGCCGTAGGGACAGGGGTGAAAACATTCAGTACTTC.

The CDR3 sequence: CASSAGDGNQPQHF. The CDR3 coding sequence is TGTGCCAGCAGTGCAGGGGATGGCAATCAGCCCCAGCATTTT. The chain employs TRBV25-1 and TRBJ1-5, with D maybe TRBD1 (6 bases). The CDR3 has 14 amino acids. Trimming shortened V by 4 bases and J by 2 bases, and 9 bases separated the two germline ends. Germline assignment: CDR1 MGHDK and CDR2 SYGVNS.

About this clone itself: Here the CDR3 omits its conserved ending phenylalanine or tryptophan, so a read error is the likely source. No DNA is shown, since the ends of the CDR3 on it are uncertain; the CDR3 is the one TCRdb lists. V usage is TRBV28 and J usage is TRBJ2-7; the table names TRBD1, a call not compared with the DNA. The CDR3 region is 11 residues in length, termini included. The germline gives CDR1 MDHEN, CDR2 SYDVKM. CDR3 sequence: CASSGNRVFVL.

The chain joins TRBV7-2 to TRBJ2-3; 11 positions match TRBD2. Germline loops: CDR1 SGHTA, CDR2 FQGNSA. CDR3 length equals 14 residues. Unmatched junction bases numbered 4, after V lost 6 bases and J lost 5 bases. CDR3 amino acids: CASSPGTSGDTQYF. The CDR3, as DNA: TGTGCCAGCAGTCCCGGGACTAGCGGAGATACGCAGTATTTT.

This rearrangement joins TRBV30 to TRBJ2-7, with 10 bases that match TRBD1. Germline trimming cut 5 bases from V and 6 bases from J; bases unmatched to any gene: 7. This CDR3 comprises 13 residues. Germline CDR1 and CDR2: GTSNPN and SVGIG (reference sequence). Written as DNA, the CDR3 is TGTGCCTGGGTGGACAGGGGGAACTTCGAGCAGTACTTC. This sequence encodes CAWVDRGNFEQYF.

The sample holds a few counts of this clone. J is TRBJ2-7 and V is TRBV29-1, with 8 bases fitting TRBD2. V was pared by 4 bases and J by 7 bases, with 18 bases of the junction left unmatched. CDR1 and CDR2 from the germline V gene are SQVTM and ANQGSEA. This CDR3 region has 16 residues. CDR3 loop: CSVVRASGRPRSEQYF. In nucleotides, the CDR3 is TGCAGCGTTGTGAGGGCTAGCGGGCGGCCACGTTCGGAGCAGTACTTC.

This chain joins TRBV27 and TRBJ2-5; D may be TRBD2 (5 bases). The V gene's germline CDR1 is MNHEY and CDR2 SMNVEV (reference sequence). This CDR3 has 15 amino acids. V was clipped by 6 bases and J by 3 bases, with 17 bases between them. The CDR3 DNA follows: TGTGCCAGCAGGGACCGGGGATGGACTGAAGAGACCCAGTACTTC. Translation: CASRDRGWTEETQYF.

This clone was found a few times. One end of the junction is discordant with germline, which a read error may explain. The CDR3 protein is CSVPSTGTENHF. The DNA for the CDR3 is TGCAGCGTCCCGAGCACCGGGACAGAGAACCACTTC. The J gene is TRBJ1-2, the V gene TRBV29-1; 7 positions match TRBD1. Germline CDR1 is SQVTM and CDR2 is ANQGSEA. The CDR3 length is 12 residues.

The gene calls are TRBV29-1 and TRBJ1-3; 8 bases map to TRBD1. The CDR3 runs 12 residues. Germline V gives CDR1 SQVTM, CDR2 ANQGSEA. The CDR3 DNA reads TGCAGTGCCAGGGGGCCTGGAAACACCATATATTTT. Its translation is CSARGPGNTIYF.

This clone was picked up a small number of times. At the DNA level, this CDR3 is encoded by other sequences in the same sample as well. The chain has TRBV5-1 and TRBJ2-7, with D maybe TRBD1 (6 bases). The CDR3 length is 13 residues. Trimming cost V 4 bases and J 1 base, with 9 bases left between them. Germline V gene data show CDR1 as SGHRS and CDR2 as YFSETQ. The CDR3 sequence: CASSPGQSYEQYF. The CDR3 DNA sequence: TGCGCCAGCAGCCCAGGACAGTCCTACGAGCAGTACTTC.

The chain links TRBV6-5 to TRBJ2-7; 8 bases match TRBD1. Trimming removed 6 bases from V and 3 bases from J; junction bases left unmatched: 4. This CDR3 comprises 13 residues. Germline values: CDR1 MNHEY, CDR2 SVGAGI. The CDR3: CASRFDRGYEQYF. The DNA for the CDR3 is TGTGCCAGCAGATTCGACAGGGGCTACGAGCAGTACTTC.

The genes are TRBV9 and TRBJ1-2; D is unresolved. This CDR3 is 14 amino acids long. Germline-derived CDR1 and CDR2 are SGDLS and YYNGEE. V was cut by 0 bases and J by 2 bases, with 8 bases left in between. The CDR3: CASSVGATNYGYTF. CDR3 in DNA: TGTGCCAGCAGCGTAGGGGCCACGAACTATGGCTACACCTTC.

This clone was seen only a few times. The V call is TRBV30, the J call TRBJ2-7; the D gene could be TRBD1 or TRBD2 (6 bases each). Germline-derived CDR1 and CDR2 are GTSNPN and SVGIG (reference sequence). Trimming removed 0 bases at V and 7 bases at J, with 22 bases between. CDR3 size: 16 residues. The CDR3 region is CAWSVLPTGARGEQYF. DNA for the CDR3: TGTGCCTGGAGTGTACTACCTACGGGGGCCCGGGGTGAGCAGTACTTC.

The chain links TRBV25-1 to TRBJ2-5; D is undetermined. The CDR3 sequence is 14 residues long. Trimming left V 1 base short and J 3 bases short, with 9 bases between. Germline V gene lookup returns CDR1 MGHDK and CDR2 SYGVNS. This CDR3 reads CASSELGNKETQYF. The CDR3 region has the DNA TGTGCCAGCAGTGAATTGGGAAACAAAGAGACCCAGTACTTC.

The chain has TRBV7-3 and TRBJ2-3, with 10 bases aligning to TRBD1. CDR1 is SGHTA and CDR2 is FQGTGA in the germline V gene. The J segment lost 2 bases and the V segment lost 3 bases, leaving 5 bases of the junction unmatched. The CDR3 spans 16 residues. The CDR3 coding sequence is TGTGCCAGCAGCTTGGGGACAGGGGTGGCCACAGATACGCAGTATTTT. Amino acids: CASSLGTGVATDTQYF.

This sequence joins TRBV27 and TRBJ1-2; D is perhaps TRBD1 (6 bases). The germline V gene encodes CDR1 MNHEY and CDR2 SMNVEV (reference sequence). The CDR3 consists of 15 residues. The V gene lost 5 bases and the J gene lost 4 bases, with 17 bases spanning the gap. For the CDR3, the DNA is TGTGCCAGCAGTCGATCACAGGGATCCCTCTATGGCTACACCTTC. Encoded protein: CASSRSQGSLYGYTF.